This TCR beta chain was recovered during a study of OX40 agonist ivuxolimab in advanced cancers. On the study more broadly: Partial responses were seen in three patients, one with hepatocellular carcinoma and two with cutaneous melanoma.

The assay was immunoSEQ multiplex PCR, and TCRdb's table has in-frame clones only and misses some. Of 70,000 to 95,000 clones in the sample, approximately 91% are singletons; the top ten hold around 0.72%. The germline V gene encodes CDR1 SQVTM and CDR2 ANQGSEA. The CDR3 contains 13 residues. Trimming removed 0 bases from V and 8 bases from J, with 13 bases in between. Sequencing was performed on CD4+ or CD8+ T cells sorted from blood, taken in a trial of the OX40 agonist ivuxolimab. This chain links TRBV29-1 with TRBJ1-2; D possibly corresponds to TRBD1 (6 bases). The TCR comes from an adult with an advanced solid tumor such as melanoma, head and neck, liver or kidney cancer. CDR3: CSVEDPGAQGYTF. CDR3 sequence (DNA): TGCAGCGTTGAAGATCCAGGGGCTCAGGGCTACACCTTC.